This TCR beta chain came from a study of response to subunit inactivated influenza vaccine. Findings and caveats of the study: That few new T cells are recruited by each seasonal influenza vaccination was the authors' suggestion.

TCRdb re-analysed the RT-PCR reads in MiXCR, keeping a single row per CDR3 protein. The table records over 750,000 distinct CDR3 sequences, around 20% of them present only once. A note on this clonotype: Its target is unknown.

Looked up from germline, CDR1 is MNHEY and CDR2 is SMNVEV (reference sequence). V lost 1 base and J 5 bases, leaving 11 bases between the germline ends. This CDR3 region has 14 residues. This chain connects TRBV27 to TRBJ1-1, with D perhaps TRBD1 (6 bases). The input for sequencing was PBMCs from blood, taken roughly 5 days after vaccination. The receptor comes from a man aged 45-60 years who received an inactivated influenza vaccine. This CDR3 reads CASSLLGGPTEAFF. CDR3 bases: TGTGCCAGCAGTTTATTGGGGGGCCCGACTGAAGCTTTCTTT.